Following are 14 T cell receptor beta chains from one sample sequenced in a study of blood T cell repertoires in COVID-19. Using immunoSEQ multiplex PCR, the repertoire was profiled, and TCRdb retains in-frame clones only, with some absent. The table has 250,000 or so clones, approximately 91% seen once; the top ten hold around 1.3%. The sample consisted of PBMCs or T cells enriched from blood (not recorded which). These receptors originate from a human donor in a cohort exposed to, infected with or recovered from COVID-19 (not recorded which). The donor label of this sample is uncertain.

DNA for the CDR3: TGCGCCAGCAGCTTGGGACCAGACAGTCCACGGGGCTACACCTTC. This gives the protein CASSLGPDSPRGYTF. The V and J genes are TRBV5-1 and TRBJ1-2, with D possibly being TRBD1 (5 bases). The length of the CDR3 is 15 residues. Trimming left V 0 bases short and J 8 bases short, with 17 bases between. From germline, CDR1 is SGHRS and CDR2 YFSETQ.

The gene calls are TRBV11-2 and TRBJ1-3; D possibly corresponds to TRBD1 (6 bases). V was trimmed by 1 base and J by 8 bases, leaving 15 bases between them. Per germline, CDR1 SGHAT and CDR2 FQNNGV. The CDR3 spans 15 residues. Here the CDR3 reads CASSLAVGAADTIYF. CDR3 sequence (DNA): TGTGCCAGCAGCTTAGCAGTGGGGGCTGCAGACACCATATATTTT. The full variable domain, in which reference TRBV11-2 and TRBJ1-3 provide the parts outside the CDR3, is EAGVAQSPRYKIIEKRQSVAFWCNPISGHATLYWYQQILGQGPKLLIQFQNNGVVDDSQLPKDRFSAERLKGVDSTLKIQPAKLEDSAVYLCASSLAVGAADTIYFGEGSWLTVV.

The chain links TRBV6-6 to TRBJ1-2; D call uncertain. Trimming removed 6 bases at V and 1 base at J, with 12 bases between. Looked up from germline, CDR1 is MNHNY and CDR2 is SVGAGI (reference sequence). This CDR3 has 14 amino acids. The CDR3 nucleotides are TGTGCCAGCAGCCCGGTAGCCTTTAACTATGGCTACACCTTC. Protein sequence: CASSPVAFNYGYTF.

J is TRBJ2-5 and V is TRBV3-1 (or the pseudogene TRBV3-2); 11 bases fit TRBD2. Germline CDR1 and CDR2: LGHDT and YNNKEL (reference sequence). V was clipped by 0 bases and J by 4 bases; unmatched bases: 7. The CDR3 contains 17 residues. The CDR3 loop is CASSQDVIAGGLETQYF. CDR3 DNA: TGTGCCAGCAGCCAAGATGTAATAGCGGGGGGGCTAGAGACCCAGTACTTC.

This clone appeared a single time. The chain employs TRBV18 and TRBJ1-6, with D possibly TRBD1 on 5 matching bases. Germline lookup yields CDR1 KGHSH and CDR2 LQKENI. CDR3 length: 14 residues. The V gene lost 10 bases and the J gene lost 5 bases, with 15 bases spanning the gap. CDR3 sequence (DNA): TGTGCCATCCCAACCCGCAGGGATAATTCACCCCTCCACTTT. This sequence encodes CAIPTRRDNSPLHF.

The chain joins TRBV6-5 to TRBJ2-7; 12 bases are a match to TRBD2. Germline V lookup: CDR1 MNHEY, CDR2 SVGAGI. Trimming removed 2 bases from V and 6 bases from J; junction bases left unmatched: 2. CDR3 length: 14 residues. CDR3 in amino acids: CASSYPTSGGEQYF. For the CDR3, the DNA is TGTGCCAGCAGTTACCCGACTAGCGGGGGCGAGCAGTACTTC.

V and J are TRBV9 and TRBJ2-4; 8 bases agree with TRBD1. The CDR3 is made up of 16 amino acids. Germline V gives CDR1 SGDLS, CDR2 YYNGEE. J was trimmed by 6 bases and V by 3 bases; bases with no gene match: 11. CDR3 sequence: CASSAGQGSGLNIQYF. The DNA for the CDR3 is TGTGCCAGCAGCGCAGGACAGGGTTCGGGCCTAAACATTCAGTACTTC.

J is TRBJ2-3 and V is TRBV7-2; 8 bases agree with TRBD2. The CDR3 extends over 16 amino acids. Trimming took 5 bases from V and 1 from J; bases not matched to a gene: 8. CDR1 and CDR2 (germline): SGHTA, FQGNSA. The DNA of the CDR3 is TGTGCCAGCAGCCCGGGGGGAGCGGGGGGCACAGATACGCAGTATTTT. This codes for CASSPGGAGGTDTQYF. The whole variable domain, filled in from reference TRBV7-2 and TRBJ2-3, reads GAGVSQSPSNKVTEKGKDVELRCDPISGHTALYWYRQSLGQGLEFLIYFQGNSAPDKSGLPSDRFSAERTGGSVSTLTIQRTQQEDSAVYLCASSPGGAGGTDTQYFGPGTRLTVL.

The table lists this clone with a count of one. The V call is TRBV5-8, the J call TRBJ2-3; TRBD1 matches at 11 bases. Germline loops: CDR1 SGHTS, CDR2 YDEGEE. V lost 4 bases to trimming and J lost 6 bases; unmatched junction nucleotides: 4. CDR3 length: 14 amino acids. The chain's CDR3 is CASSRDRGGDTQYF. The CDR3 DNA is TGTGCCAGCAGCCGGGACAGGGGGGGTGATACGCAGTATTTT.

This rearrangement joins TRBV6-5 to TRBJ1-2; TRBD1 agrees at 8 bases. With 2 bases clipped from V and 7 bases from J, the junction kept 3 bases outside the gene matches. Germline V gene lookup returns CDR1 MNHEY and CDR2 SVGAGI. The CDR3 spans 13 residues. This CDR3 reads CASSYGTGTGYTF. The CDR3 DNA reads as TGTGCCAGCAGTTACGGGACAGGTACTGGCTACACCTTC.

The V and J genes are TRBV4-2 and TRBJ2-1; 9 bases are a match to TRBD2. Germline CDR1 is LGHNA and CDR2 is YNFKEQ. The ends lost 2 bases at V and 7 bases at J; junction bases unmatched: 15. This CDR3 region has 18 residues. The DNA of the CDR3 is TGTGCCAGCAGCCAAAAAACTAGCGGGTGTGACAGCGGGAATGAGCAGTTCTTC. Translated, it gives CASSQKTSGCDSGNEQFF.

The chain joins TRBV7-9 to TRBJ1-3; D might be TRBD1 (6 bases). The CDR3 consists of 19 residues. Trimming shortened V by 5 bases and J by 0 bases, and 23 bases separated the two germline ends. Germline lookup yields CDR1 SEHNR and CDR2 FQNEAQ (reference sequence). CDR3 in DNA: TGTGCCAGCAGCCTCGGACAGTTTAATAAGTTGAGCTCTGGAAACACCATATATTTT. It translates to CASSLGQFNKLSSGNTIYF.

This clone has only one observation. J is TRBJ2-7 and V is TRBV9; D call uncertain. In germline, CDR1 is SGDLS, CDR2 YYNGEE. The V and J ends lost 0 bases and 9 bases respectively, with 10 bases between them. The CDR3 is 12 residues long. The CDR3: CASSVDGSGQYF. CDR3 DNA sequence: TGTGCCAGCAGCGTAGACGGTTCGGGGCAGTACTTC.

This sequence joins TRBV6-5 and TRBJ2-2; 10 nucleotides match TRBD2. Germline CDR1 MNHEY, CDR2 SVGAGI. Trimming at V came to 6 bases and at J to 5 bases, leaving 3 bases not matched to a gene. The CDR3 runs 14 residues. The CDR3 nucleotides are TGTGCCAGCAGGGATAGCGGGGGGACCGGGGAGCTGTTTTTT. Translated, it gives CASRDSGGTGELFF.